The clone carrying this T cell receptor beta chain was counted between two and nine times. Its specificity is not known. The data were taken from a study of T cell repertoires in cytomegalovirus infection. Study overall: In the study, CMV epitopes included recently identified HLA-C-restricted and well-studied HLA-B-restricted ones. The public TCR beta signatures pointed to both CMV infection and matching HLA type. Study results and limitations: HLA-C-restricted CMV-specific TCR beta clonotypes prevailed in the ex vivo response. Pooled public TCR beta family frequency picked out CMV carriers with the relevant HLA.

The CDR3 loop spans 14 amino acids. J lost 4 bases, V lost 6 bases, and 4 bases had no gene match. CDR1 is MNHEY and CDR2 is SVGAGI in the germline V gene. TCRdb re-analysed the reads in MiXCR, keeping a single row per CDR3 protein. The table includes about 310,000 distinct CDR3 sequences, approximately 25% detected once. J is TRBJ1-1 and V is TRBV6-5; 11 bases are a match to TRBD1. The starting material was cultured PBMCs, obtained from culture after CMV antigen stimulation. The TCR sequence derives from a human donor in good health (CMV status not recorded). Some clones in this sample may be carry-over from other donors' samples. The CDR3 is CASRPGTGGTEAFF. The CDR3 bases are TGTGCCAGCAGACCCGGGACAGGGGGCACTGAAGCTTTCTTT.